This is a list of T cell receptor beta chains from one sample in a study of cytomegalovirus exposure and HLA in healthy donors. Libraries were prepared by immunoSEQ multiplex PCR; TCRdb keeps only in-frame clonotypes and omits some of them. The profile shows more than 85,000 clones, approximately 71% of them singletons. Input material: PBMCs. The receptors derive from a woman aged 65 to 85 in good health and CMV-seropositive. The conserved cysteine and the conserved F or W are not part of the CDR3 here. The order of the fields is J gene, V gene, D gene, CDR3 protein. The D gene is left open where the match is weak.

TRBJ1-2	TRBV2	TRBD1	ASTATGDGGYGYT
TRBJ1-4	TRBV2	-	ASRPQVTNEKLF
TRBJ1-1	TRBV18	-	ASFSGGRGTEAF
TRBJ2-7	TRBV19	-	ASSVSTGEQY
TRBJ1-1	TRBV6-6	TRBD1	ASWTGAMNTEAF
TRBJ1-2	TRBV6-6	TRBD1	ASSSGQGLWDGYT
TRBJ2-1	TRBV30	TRBD2	AWSRGTSTYNEQF
TRBJ1-3	TRBV7-9	TRBD1	ASSLALGQGATGNTIY
TRBJ2-7	TRBV6-5	TRBD2	ASSLARGGNEQY
TRBJ1-1	TRBV7-8	TRBD1	ASSPGQGLKTEAF
TRBJ2-1	TRBV30	-	AWSYGGGYEQF
TRBJ2-1	TRBV5-1	TRBD2	ASSRTSGGAYNEQF
TRBJ1-5	TRBV4-2	TRBD1	ASSQEGRGLSQPQH
TRBJ1-1	TRBV5-1	TRBD1	ASSRSQGGGAEAF
TRBJ1-1	TRBV6-5	TRBD1	ASSYSARGVTEAF
TRBJ2-7	TRBV7-8	-	ASRLDTSLYEQY
TRBJ1-4	TRBV30	-	AWSRISGAGEKLF
TRBJ2-2	TRBV7-3	-	ASSSLSAPGGELF
TRBJ2-1	TRBV6-6	-	ASRASSGNVQF
TRBJ1-5	TRBV4-2	TRBD1	ASSQGPLRGQGDNQPQH
TRBJ2-7	TRBV19	TRBD1	ASSPDRGTYEQY
TRBJ1-2	TRBV5-1	TRBD1	ASARGLQGYT
TRBJ2-5	TRBV29-1	-	SVDSPLSQETQY
TRBJ1-1	TRBV9	-	ASSVWDLNTEAF
TRBJ2-2	TRBV7-2	-	ASSRNTGELF
TRBJ2-6	TRBV28	TRBD1	ASSWTGSGANVLT
TRBJ2-5	TRBV30	-	AWSVQGETQY
TRBJ2-1	TRBV7-3	TRBD2	ASSLMLAGENEQF
TRBJ2-3	TRBV5-4	TRBD2	ASSSPTGGIDTQY
TRBJ1-5	TRBV19	-	ASSEGGNQPQH
TRBJ1-1	TRBV30	TRBD1	AWAGTENTEAF
TRBJ2-1	TRBV5-1	-	ASSPGDSYNEQF
TRBJ1-2	TRBV6-1	-	ASGTNYGYT
TRBJ2-3	TRBV7-2	TRBD1	ASSLGQGAGTDTQY
TRBJ2-7	TRBV7-2	TRBD1	ASSYRGTGSYEQY
TRBJ1-2	TRBV30	-	AWTPGLMNGYT
TRBJ2-7	TRBV27	-	ASSLRQAGY
TRBJ2-1	TRBV14	-	ASSQEPGDIEQF
TRBJ2-7	TRBV6-6	TRBD1	ASTLQGAGYEQY
TRBJ2-1	TRBV11-2	TRBD2	ASSRPWGRGGNEQF
TRBJ1-2	TRBV7-8	-	ASSPSGGTNYGYT
TRBJ1-4	TRBV2	-	ASVREVNEKLF
TRBJ2-7	TRBV5-6	-	ASSLVLLPNEQY
TRBJ1-6	TRBV30	TRBD1	AWIQGVGSPLH
TRBJ1-1	TRBV19	-	ASSIQVRAEAF
TRBJ2-1	TRBV6-6	TRBD1	ASSYSTGTAQF
TRBJ1-6	TRBV7-3	-	ASSLDRNSPLH
TRBJ1-1	TRBV7-2	-	ASSSGFRTEAF
TRBJ1-1	TRBV18	-	ASSPVGVGTNTEAF
TRBJ2-3	TRBV19	-	ASSILPTVTDTQY
TRBJ2-5	TRBV19	TRBD1	ASSAGQGVRGTETQY
TRBJ2-3	TRBV10-2	TRBD1	ASIDRGSTDTQY
TRBJ2-7	TRBV30	-	AWSVRAEQY
TRBJ2-7	TRBV5-1	TRBD2	ASSLAGGAGYEQY
TRBJ1-5	TRBV10-1	TRBD1	ASSDLIPPWTGTLSNQPQH